This TCR beta chain was retrieved from a study of lymphopenia after photon versus proton radiotherapy. Trimming pared 0 bases from V and 0 bases from J, leaving 13 bases between. The CDR3 runs to 17 residues. Germline V lookup: CDR1 SGHNT, CDR2 YYREEE (reference sequence). TCRdb keeps only in-frame clones here, not all; method: immunoSEQ multiplex PCR. The sample has about 45,000 clones; 85% are singletons. This TCR was sampled from a man between 40 and 49 years old with gastric cancer. V and J are TRBV5-4 and TRBJ2-1; D tentatively fits TRBD1 or TRBD2 (5 bases each). Sequencing used peripheral blood, obtained from a patient treated with photon-based radiotherapy. In nucleotides, the CDR3 is TGTGCCAGCAGCTTGGGGCACCTGAGGGGCTCCTACAATGAGCAGTTCTTC. Protein: CASSLGHLRGSYNEQFF.